The 23 T cell receptor beta chains in this list originate from one sample, sequenced in a study of shared clonotypes between healthy human individuals. Assay used: immunoSEQ multiplex PCR; TCRdb lists only in-frame clones, some missing. In the table there are over 750,000 clones, 95% to 97% of which are singletons. Only CD45RO-negative cells positively selected for CCR7 counted as naive CD8 cells, so terminally differentiated effector memory CD45RA+ cells were excluded. The source material was naive CD8+ T cells sorted from blood. These TCRs come from a man under 40 in good health.

The chain links TRBV6-1 to TRBJ2-1, with D unresolved. V shed 3 bases and J shed 5 bases, with 8 bases lying between them. This CDR3 has 13 residues. In germline, CDR1 is MNHNS, CDR2 SASEGT. The CDR3 loop is CASSDSRDNEQFF. The CDR3 bases are TGTGCCAGCAGTGACTCGCGTGACAATGAGCAGTTCTTC.

The V gene is TRBV2, the J gene TRBJ2-2; no clear D gene. The CDR3 extends over 15 amino acids. Germline V gene lookup returns CDR1 SNHLY and CDR2 FYNNEI. The CDR3 sequence: CAISLRATNTGELFF. In DNA, the CDR3 is TGTGCAATCAGCCTCAGAGCCACGAACACCGGGGAGCTGTTTTTT.

The chain recombines TRBV9 with TRBJ2-1; D possibly corresponds to TRBD2 (5 bases). V lost 4 bases to trimming and J lost 2 bases, with 25 bases between them. CDR3 length: 19 amino acids. The germline gives CDR1 SGDLS, CDR2 YYNGEE. The CDR3 region has the DNA TGTGCCAGCAGCCATCACCCCCGAGGGCCAGAGGGCCCCTACAATGAGCAGTTCTTC. Amino acid sequence: CASSHHPRGPEGPYNEQFF.

The genes are TRBV15 and TRBJ2-7; tentative D call: TRBD2 (6 bases). V was clipped by 5 bases and J by 4 bases, with 12 bases between them. The CDR3 contains 13 residues. Germline CDR1 reads LNHNV; CDR2 reads YYDKDF (reference sequence). The CDR3 sequence: CATSPGLSYEQYF. The CDR3 nucleotides are TGTGCCACCAGCCCGGGACTGTCTTACGAGCAGTACTTC. The variable domain in full, completed from reference TRBV15 and TRBJ2-7, reads DAMVIQNPRYQVTQFGKPVTLSCSQTLNHNVMYWYQQKSSQAPKLLFHYYDKDFNNEADTPDNFQSRRPNTSFCFLDIRSPGLGDTAMYLCATSPGLSYEQYFGPGTRLTVT.

The CDR3 coding sequence is TGCGCCAGCAGAGTCGCGACGGATCTCCGTTTGGCTAATGAAAAACTGTTTTTT. This sequence encodes CASRVATDLRLANEKLFF. The chain carries TRBV5-1 and TRBJ1-4; D is unclear. This CDR3 has 18 amino acids. The V gene lost 5 bases and the J gene lost 3 bases, with 23 bases spanning the gap. Germline V CDR1 and CDR2: SGHRS, YFSETQ.

This clone was recorded once. The chain is built from TRBV29-1 and TRBJ2-3; the match to TRBD1 covers 7 bases. V dropped 6 bases and J dropped 0; count of bases not matched to a gene: 9. The CDR3 has 15 amino acids. Germline V gene data show CDR1 as SQVTM and CDR2 as ANQGSEA. Here the CDR3 DNA reads TGCAGCGTCGCCGGGACAGTCGATAGCACAGATACGCAGTATTTT. It translates to CSVAGTVDSTDTQYF.

The chain has TRBV5-1 and TRBJ2-1, with 7 bases fitting TRBD1. Germline CDR1 reads SGHRS; CDR2 reads YFSETQ. After removal of 5 bases from V and 2 bases from J, the junction contained 7 bases not matched to a gene. The CDR3 runs 15 residues. DNA of the CDR3: TGCGCCAGCAGAACTGGACAGGCGGCCTACAATGAGCAGTTCTTC. It codes for CASRTGQAAYNEQFF.

The CDR3 is CASSLFVQYEQYF. CDR3 in DNA: TGTGCCAGCAGCTTGTTTGTACAGTACGAGCAGTACTTC. The rearrangement uses TRBV5-5 and TRBJ2-7; no firm D call. Germline CDR1 and CDR2: SGHKS and YYEKEE (reference sequence). With 1 base removed from V and 4 bases from J, the gap between germline ends came to 9 bases. The CDR3 length is 13 residues.

This chain links TRBV9 with TRBJ2-5; TRBD2 matches at 7 bases. This CDR3 region has 14 residues. The junction had 10 bases not matched to a gene; V was cut back by 6 bases and J by 5 bases. The V gene's germline CDR1 is SGDLS and CDR2 YYNGEE. The CDR3 is CASTGGRGDETQYF. The CDR3 DNA is TGTGCCAGCACCGGCGGGAGAGGCGATGAGACCCAGTACTTC.

J is TRBJ2-7 and V is TRBV11-2, with 10 bases that match TRBD2. The CDR3 is 16 residues long. V trimming: 4 bases; J trimming: 2 bases; junction bases outside the gene matches: 8. The germline gives CDR1 SGHAT, CDR2 FQNNGV. The chain's CDR3 is CASSSTLAGVTYEQYF. The CDR3 bases are TGTGCCAGCAGCTCGACCCTAGCGGGAGTTACCTACGAGCAGTACTTC.

This clone was recorded only once. The V and J genes are TRBV10-1 and TRBJ2-7; 7 nucleotides match TRBD2. Unmatched junction bases numbered 2, after V lost 6 bases and J lost 0 bases. Germline lookup yields CDR1 WNHNN and CDR2 SYGVQD (reference sequence). There are 13 residues in the CDR3. The CDR3 here is CASSSGTSYEQYF. CDR3 sequence (DNA): TGCGCCAGCAGCAGCGGGACCTCCTACGAGCAGTACTTC.

As to this clone: The identical CDR3 is also encoded by other nucleotide sequences in the sample. The V and J genes are TRBV7-6 and TRBJ2-3; D is ambiguous. Per the germline V gene, CDR1 is SGHVS and CDR2 is FNYEAQ. The ends were cut back, 0 bases at V and 0 bases at J, with 4 bases in the middle. The CDR3 extends over 14 amino acids. The CDR3 region is CASSLAGSTDTQYF. The CDR3, as DNA: TGTGCCAGCAGCTTAGCGGGCAGCACAGATACGCAGTATTTT.

The genes are TRBV4-1 and TRBJ2-1; TRBD2 agrees at 9 bases. There are 16 residues in the CDR3. Germline V gives CDR1 MGHRA, CDR2 YSYEKL. J gave up 9 bases and V 1 base, and 10 bases lay outside the gene matches. The CDR3 DNA is TGCGCCAGCAGCCAAGGTTTCGCTAGCGGGACTGTTGAGCAGTTCTTC. It specifies CASSQGFASGTVEQFF.

This rearrangement joins TRBV7-8 to TRBJ1-2, with TRBD1 as a possible D gene (6 bases). The CDR3 spans 15 residues. Trimming stripped 1 base from V and 4 bases from J, with 13 bases between. Germline CDR1 is SGHVS and CDR2 is FQNEAQ. This CDR3 reads CASSLGGGESYGYTF. As DNA, the CDR3 is TGTGCCAGCAGCTTAGGCGGGGGCGAGAGCTATGGCTACACCTTC.

The chain links TRBV12-5 to TRBJ2-5; the match to TRBD2 covers 10 bases. The CDR3 totals 15 residues. Germline CDR1 is LGHNT and CDR2 is FRNRAP. Trimming removed 0 bases from V and 7 bases from J; junction bases left unmatched: 5. The CDR3 coding sequence is TGTGCTAGTGGTTTGGTAGGTACTAGCGGGATGACCCAGTACTTC. Its protein product is CASGLVGTSGMTQYF.

The chain recombines TRBV11-2 with TRBJ2-5; 7 bases are a match to TRBD2. Looked up from germline, CDR1 is SGHAT and CDR2 is FQNNGV. The CDR3 length is 15 residues. The trim removed 1 base at V and 2 bases at J, leaving 4 bases unmatched. CDR3 protein: CASSLVRERQETQYF. In nucleotides, the CDR3 is TGTGCCAGCAGCTTAGTGCGGGAGAGGCAAGAGACCCAGTACTTC.

V gene TRBV27 combines with J gene TRBJ2-7, with D tentatively TRBD1 or TRBD2 (6 bases each). The CDR3 contains 15 residues. The ends were cut back, 3 bases at V and 5 bases at J, with 17 bases in the middle. Germline CDR1 MNHEY, CDR2 SMNVEV (reference sequence). The CDR3 is CASSFKGGSWDEQYF. The CDR3 DNA follows: TGTGCCAGCAGTTTCAAGGGGGGTTCATGGGACGAGCAGTACTTC.

About this clone: The germline gene is not matched at one end of the junction; a read error may be the cause. The chain carries TRBV11-2 and TRBJ2-4, with 9 nucleotides matching TRBD2. CDR1 is SGHAT, CDR2 FQNNGV, per germline. The CDR3 has 11 amino acids. The CDR3 DNA reads TGTGCCAGCAGCTCGGGACTAGCTTTAGGCTTC. Amino acids: CASSSGLALGF.

The CDR3 DNA is TGTGCCAGCAGCGCCGGAACCGGGGAGCAGTACTTC. Amino acid sequence: CASSAGTGEQYF. The chain recombines TRBV7-9 with TRBJ2-7; D ambiguous. Trimming pared 5 bases from V and 7 bases from J, leaving 12 bases between. Germline V CDR1 and CDR2: SEHNR, FQNEAQ (reference sequence). The CDR3 has 12 residues. The full variable domain, in which reference TRBV7-9 and TRBJ2-7 provide the parts outside the CDR3, is DTGVSQNPRHKITKRGQNVTFRCDPISEHNRLYWYRQTLGQGPEFLTYFQNEAQLEKSRLLSDRFSAERPKGSFSTLEIQRTEQGDSAMYLCASSAGTGEQYFGPGTRLTVT.

This sequence joins TRBV29-1 and TRBJ2-3; D gene ambiguous. Germline-derived CDR1 and CDR2 are SQVTM and ANQGSEA. This CDR3 spans 15 amino acids. Trimming stripped 5 bases from V and 4 bases from J, with 19 bases between. CDR3 loop: CSVQPAIGMSDTQYF. CDR3 bases: TGCAGCGTTCAACCGGCGATTGGGATGTCAGATACGCAGTATTTT.

V and J are TRBV19 and TRBJ2-1, with a weak D call TRBD2 (7 bases). V shed 3 bases and J shed 9 bases, with 21 bases lying between them. The length of the CDR3 is 16 residues. CDR1 LNHDA and CDR2 SQIVND come from the germline V gene (reference sequence). The CDR3: CASSMVGGLSQGEQFF. The DNA for the CDR3 is TGTGCCAGTAGTATGGTGGGGGGGCTCAGTCAAGGTGAGCAGTTCTTC.

The chain uses TRBV7-8 and TRBJ1-4; D gene unclear. The V gene's germline CDR1 is SGHVS and CDR2 FQNEAQ. The germline V and J ends were trimmed by 6 bases and 6 bases, with 17 bases remaining between them. This CDR3 spans 15 amino acids. CDR3 coding DNA: TGTGCCAGCAGTTCCACAGAATCGGAGGATGAAAAACTGTTTTTT. Protein sequence: CASSSTESEDEKLFF.

The chain has TRBV29-1 and TRBJ2-7, with D uncertain. CDR1 SQVTM and CDR2 ANQGSEA come from the germline V gene. The ends were cut back, 6 bases at V and 1 base at J, with 4 bases in the middle. CDR3 length: 10 residues. In nucleotides, the CDR3 is TGCAGCGTCTATTCCTACGAGCAGTACTTC. This gives the protein CSVYSYEQYF.